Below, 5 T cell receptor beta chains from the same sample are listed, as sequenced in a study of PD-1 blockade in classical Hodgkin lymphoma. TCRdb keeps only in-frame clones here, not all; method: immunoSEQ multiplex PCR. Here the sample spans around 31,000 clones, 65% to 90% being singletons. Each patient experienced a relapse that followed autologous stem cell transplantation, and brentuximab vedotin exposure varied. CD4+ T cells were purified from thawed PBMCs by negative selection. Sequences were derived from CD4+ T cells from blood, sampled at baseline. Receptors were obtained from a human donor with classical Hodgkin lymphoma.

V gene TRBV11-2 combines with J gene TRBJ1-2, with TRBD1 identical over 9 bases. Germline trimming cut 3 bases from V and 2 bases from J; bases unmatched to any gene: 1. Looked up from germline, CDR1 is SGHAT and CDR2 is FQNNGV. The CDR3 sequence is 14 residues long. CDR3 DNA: TGTGCCAGCAGCTTCGGGACAGGGAACTATGGCTACACCTTC. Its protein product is CASSFGTGNYGYTF.

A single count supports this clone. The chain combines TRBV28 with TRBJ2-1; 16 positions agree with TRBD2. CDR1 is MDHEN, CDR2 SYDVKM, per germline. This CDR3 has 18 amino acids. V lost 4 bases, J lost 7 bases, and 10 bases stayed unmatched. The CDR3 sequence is CASSSVSGLAGGQNEQFF. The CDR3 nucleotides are TGTGCCAGCAGTTCCGTCTCGGGACTAGCGGGAGGGCAAAATGAGCAGTTCTTC.

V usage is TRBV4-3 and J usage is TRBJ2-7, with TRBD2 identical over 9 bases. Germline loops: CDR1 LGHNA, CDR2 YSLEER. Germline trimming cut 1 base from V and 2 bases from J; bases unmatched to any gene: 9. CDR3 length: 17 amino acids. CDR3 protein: CASSQVLKAGGAYEQYF. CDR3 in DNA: TGCGCCAGCAGCCAAGTACTTAAAGCGGGAGGCGCCTACGAGCAGTACTTC.

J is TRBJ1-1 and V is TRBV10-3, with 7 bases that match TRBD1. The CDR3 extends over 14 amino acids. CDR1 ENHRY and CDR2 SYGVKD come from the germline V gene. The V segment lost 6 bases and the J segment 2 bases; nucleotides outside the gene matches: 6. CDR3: CAIRLGQQNTEAFF. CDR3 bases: TGTGCCATCAGACTGGGACAGCAAAACACTGAAGCTTTCTTT.

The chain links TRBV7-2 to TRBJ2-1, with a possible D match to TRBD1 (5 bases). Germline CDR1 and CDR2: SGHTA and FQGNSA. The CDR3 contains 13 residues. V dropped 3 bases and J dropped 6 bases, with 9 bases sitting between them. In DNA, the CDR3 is TGTGCCAGCAGCTTTGGTGGGGCCAATGAGCAGTTCTTC. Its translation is CASSFGGANEQFF.